The next 9 T cell receptor beta chains were all read from a single sample in a study of PD-1 blockade in classical Hodgkin lymphoma. Sequenced by immunoSEQ multiplex PCR; TCRdb stores in-frame clones only, minus some. The table shows about 85,000 clones, with around nine tenths occurring only once. Relapses following autologous stem cell transplantation were seen in all patients, with brentuximab vedotin exposure varying. Specimen: peripheral blood mononuclear cells (PBMCs), collected before the second cycle of nivolumab. The receptors come from a human donor with classical Hodgkin lymphoma.

The J gene is TRBJ2-1, the V gene TRBV5-6; 9 bases are a match to TRBD2. V lost 5 bases, J lost 0 bases, and 9 bases stayed unmatched. CDR3 length: 17 residues. CDR1 and CDR2 from the germline V gene are SGHDT and YYEEEE. The CDR3 DNA reads TGTGCCAGCAGTTTCGCGACTAGCGGTTCCTCCTACAATGAGCAGTTCTTC. Residues: CASSFATSGSSYNEQFF.

The chain recombines TRBV5-1 with TRBJ2-3, with TRBD1 identical over 9 bases. The CDR3 totals 17 residues. Germline-derived CDR1 and CDR2 are SGHRS and YFSETQ. With 3 bases clipped from V and 4 bases from J, the junction kept 12 bases outside the gene matches. The CDR3: CASSWTQGAQVSDTQYF. The DNA of the CDR3 is TGCGCCAGCAGCTGGACACAGGGGGCGCAAGTTTCAGATACGCAGTATTTT.

The rearrangement links TRBV20-1 to TRBJ1-2; 8 nucleotides agree with TRBD1. Unmatched junction bases numbered 3, after V lost 8 bases and J lost 4 bases. The V gene's germline CDR1 is DFQATT and CDR2 SNEGSKA (reference sequence). This CDR3 contains 11 residues. The chain's CDR3 is CSFRGLYGYTF. CDR3 DNA: TGCAGTTTCAGGGGGCTCTATGGCTACACCTTC.

V and J are TRBV5-4 and TRBJ2-3; D gene unclear. V was cut by 4 bases and J by 3 bases, with 15 bases left in between. CDR3 size: 15 residues. Germline V gene lookup returns CDR1 SGHNT and CDR2 YYREEE (reference sequence). The CDR3 here is CASSTIDLTTDTQYF. The CDR3 DNA sequence: TGTGCCAGCAGCACAATCGACCTGACTACAGATACGCAGTATTTT.

This clone was detected once. V is TRBV7-9 and J is TRBJ2-1; 11 bases align to TRBD2. The CDR3 spans 19 residues. Germline lookup yields CDR1 SEHNR and CDR2 FQNEAQ (reference sequence). With V trimmed by 5 bases and J by 0 bases, 12 bases remained unmatched. This chain's CDR3 is CASSPTQGLAVSSYNEQFF. CDR3 DNA sequence: TGTGCCAGCAGCCCGACCCAGGGACTAGCGGTAAGCTCCTACAATGAGCAGTTCTTC.

Concerning this clone: Other DNA variants within this sample encode the same CDR3. The chain joins TRBV6-5 to TRBJ2-6; unclear D gene. Germline CDR1 reads MNHEY; CDR2 reads SVGAGI. This CDR3 comprises 16 residues. Trimming left V 2 bases short and J 0 bases short, with 8 bases between. In nucleotides, the CDR3 is TGTGCCAGCAGTTACAGCGTTAACTCTGGGGCCAACGTCCTGACTTTC. This sequence encodes CASSYSVNSGANVLTF.

The chain combines TRBV5-1 with TRBJ2-1; 9 positions match TRBD1. This CDR3 spans 16 amino acids. From germline, CDR1 is SGHRS and CDR2 YFSETQ. V lost 2 bases and J lost 5; bases outside the gene matches: 8. The CDR3 DNA is TGCGCCAGCAGCTTACAGGACAGGGGATTTAACAATGAGCAGTTCTTC. Protein product: CASSLQDRGFNNEQFF.

This clone was counted a single time. The rearrangement joins TRBV5-4 to TRBJ2-1, with no clear D. The CDR3 contains 13 residues. V lost 0 bases to trimming and J lost 9 bases, with 10 bases between them. Germline V lookup: CDR1 SGHNT, CDR2 YYREEE (reference sequence). In DNA, the CDR3 is TGTGCCAGCAGCTTGGATCGAGCCGCTGAGCAGTTCTTC. It codes for CASSLDRAAEQFF. The whole variable domain, remainder taken from reference TRBV5-4 and TRBJ2-1, is ETGVTQSPTHLIKTRGQQVTLRCSSQSGHNTVSWYQQALGQGPQFIFQYYREEENGRGNFPPRFSGLQFPNYSSELNVNALELDDSALYLCASSLDRAAEQFFGPGTRLTVL.

This sequence joins TRBV9 and TRBJ1-2; 9 bases are shared with TRBD1. The CDR3 is 15 residues long. Germline-derived CDR1 and CDR2 are SGDLS and YYNGEE. J lost 8 bases, V lost 2 bases, and 10 bases had no gene match. CDR3 bases: TGTGCCAGCAGCGTCCGGACAGGGGAAGTTGTAGGCTACACCTTC. Protein: CASSVRTGEVVGYTF.